This T cell receptor beta chain was retrieved from a study of T cell repertoires in cytomegalovirus infection. Study as a whole: Public signatures in TCR beta pointed to CMV infection and matching HLA type.

The CDR3 runs 14 residues. Trimming pared 5 bases from V and 5 bases from J, leaving 12 bases between. Germline assignment: CDR1 SGHTA and CDR2 FQGNSA. Study results and caveats: Summed frequency of shared TCR beta families picked out CMV carriers who also had the relevant HLA.

This clonotype has only a few counts. Its matching antigen is unknown. TCRdb used MiXCR to reprocess the reads, holding one entry per CDR3 protein. The data show over 250,000 distinct CDR3 sequences, roughly 21% seen once. Here the sequenced sample was cultured PBMCs, taken from culture after CMV antigen stimulation. The V and J genes are TRBV7-2 and TRBJ1-4; D is undetermined. The sequence came from a human donor in good health (CMV status not recorded). Some clones in this sample may be carry-over from other donors' samples. For the CDR3, the DNA is TGTGCCAGCAGCGTACGGACTTCCAATGAAAAACTGTTTTTT. It is translated as CASSVRTSNEKLFF.